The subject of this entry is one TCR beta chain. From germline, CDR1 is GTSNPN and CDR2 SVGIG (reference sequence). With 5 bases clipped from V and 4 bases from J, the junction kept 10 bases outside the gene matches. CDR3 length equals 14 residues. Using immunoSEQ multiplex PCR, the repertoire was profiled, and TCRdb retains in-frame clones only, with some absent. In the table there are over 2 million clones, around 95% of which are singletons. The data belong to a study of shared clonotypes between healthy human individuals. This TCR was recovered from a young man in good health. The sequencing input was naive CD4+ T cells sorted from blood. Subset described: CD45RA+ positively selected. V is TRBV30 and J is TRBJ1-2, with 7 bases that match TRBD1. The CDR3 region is CAWFEEGAGYGYTF. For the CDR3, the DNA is TGTGCCTGGTTTGAGGAGGGGGCTGGCTATGGCTACACCTTC.